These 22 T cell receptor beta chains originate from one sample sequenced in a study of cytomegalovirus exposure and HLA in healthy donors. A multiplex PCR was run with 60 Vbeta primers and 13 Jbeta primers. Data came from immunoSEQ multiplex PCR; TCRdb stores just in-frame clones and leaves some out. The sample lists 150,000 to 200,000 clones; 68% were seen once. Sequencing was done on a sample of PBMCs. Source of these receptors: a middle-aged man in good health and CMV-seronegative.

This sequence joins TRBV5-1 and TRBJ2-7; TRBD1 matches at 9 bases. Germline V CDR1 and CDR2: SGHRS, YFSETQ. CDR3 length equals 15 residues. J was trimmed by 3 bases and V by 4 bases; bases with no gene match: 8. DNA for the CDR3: TGCGCCAGCAGCCCGGGGACAGGGTTGGACTACGAGCAGTACTTC. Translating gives CASSPGTGLDYEQYF. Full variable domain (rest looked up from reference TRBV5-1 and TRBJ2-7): KAGVTQTPRYLIKTRGQQVTLSCSPISGHRSVSWYQQTPGQGLQFLFEYFSETQRNKGNFPGRFSGRQFSNSRSEMNVSTLELGDSALYLCASSPGTGLDYEQYFGPGTRLTVT.

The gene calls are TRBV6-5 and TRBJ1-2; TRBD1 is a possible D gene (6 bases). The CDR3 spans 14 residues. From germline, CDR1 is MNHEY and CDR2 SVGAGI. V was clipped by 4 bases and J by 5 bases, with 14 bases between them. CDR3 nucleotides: TGTGCCAGCAGTTTACGGGGACAAGAATATGGCTACACCTTC. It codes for CASSLRGQEYGYTF.

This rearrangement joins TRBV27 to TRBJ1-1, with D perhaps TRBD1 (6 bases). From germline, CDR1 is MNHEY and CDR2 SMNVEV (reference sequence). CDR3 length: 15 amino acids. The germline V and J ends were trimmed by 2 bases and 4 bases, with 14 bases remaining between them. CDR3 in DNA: TGTGCCAGCAGTTTACAGGGAAGGGGGGGCACTGAAGCTTTCTTT. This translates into CASSLQGRGGTEAFF.

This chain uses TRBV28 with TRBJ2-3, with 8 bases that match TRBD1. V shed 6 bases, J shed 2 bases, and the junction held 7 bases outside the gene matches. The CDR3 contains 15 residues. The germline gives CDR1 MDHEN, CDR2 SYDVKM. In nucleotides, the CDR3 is TGTGCCAGCAGCTTCCAGGGGGCCCCCACAGATACGCAGTATTTT. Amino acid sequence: CASSFQGAPTDTQYF.

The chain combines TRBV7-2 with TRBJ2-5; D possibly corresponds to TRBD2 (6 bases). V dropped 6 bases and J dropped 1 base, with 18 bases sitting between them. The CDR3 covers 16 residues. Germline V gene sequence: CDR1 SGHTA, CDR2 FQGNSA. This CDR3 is CASSSQGGAIQETQYF. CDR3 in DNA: TGTGCCAGCAGTTCCCAGGGCGGGGCGATCCAAGAGACCCAGTACTTC.

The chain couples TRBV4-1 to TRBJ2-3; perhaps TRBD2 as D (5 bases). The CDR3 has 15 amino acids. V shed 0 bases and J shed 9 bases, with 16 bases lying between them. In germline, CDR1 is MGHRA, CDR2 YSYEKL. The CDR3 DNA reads TGCGCCAGCAGCCAAGATGGATGGGAACCGGGGACGCAGTATTTT. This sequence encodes CASSQDGWEPGTQYF.

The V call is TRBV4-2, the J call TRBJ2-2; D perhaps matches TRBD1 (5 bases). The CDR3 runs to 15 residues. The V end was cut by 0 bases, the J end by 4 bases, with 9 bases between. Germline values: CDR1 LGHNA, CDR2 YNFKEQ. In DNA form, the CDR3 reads TGTGCCAGCAGCCAAGATCCGACAGTCACCGGGGAGCTGTTTTTT. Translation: CASSQDPTVTGELFF.

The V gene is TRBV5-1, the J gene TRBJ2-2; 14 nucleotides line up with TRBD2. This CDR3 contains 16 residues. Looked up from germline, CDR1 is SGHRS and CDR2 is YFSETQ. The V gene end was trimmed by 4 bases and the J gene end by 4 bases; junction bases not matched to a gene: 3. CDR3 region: CASSPTSGGATGELFF. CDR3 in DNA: TGCGCCAGCAGCCCGACTAGCGGGGGGGCCACCGGGGAGCTGTTTTTT.

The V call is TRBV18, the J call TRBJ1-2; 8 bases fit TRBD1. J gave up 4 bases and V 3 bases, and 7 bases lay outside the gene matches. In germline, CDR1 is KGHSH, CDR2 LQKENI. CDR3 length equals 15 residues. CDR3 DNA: TGTGCCAGCTCACCCCCGGGGACAGGACCCTATGGCTACACCTTC. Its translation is CASSPPGTGPYGYTF.

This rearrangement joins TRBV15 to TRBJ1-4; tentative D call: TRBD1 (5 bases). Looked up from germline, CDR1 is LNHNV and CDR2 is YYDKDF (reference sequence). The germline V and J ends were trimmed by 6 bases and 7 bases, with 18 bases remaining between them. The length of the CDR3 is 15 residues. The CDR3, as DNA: TGTGCCACCAGGGCGGCGGGGCGCCTGACTGAAAAACTGTTTTTT. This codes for CATRAAGRLTEKLFF.

The CDR3 spells CASSLLGDGYTF. The CDR3 DNA follows: TGTGCCAGCAGTTTATTAGGGGATGGCTACACCTTC. The chain recombines TRBV27 with TRBJ1-2, with D tentatively TRBD1 (5 bases). V lost 1 base and J 6 bases, leaving 6 bases between the germline ends. CDR1 is MNHEY, CDR2 SMNVEV, per germline (reference sequence). This CDR3 region has 12 residues.

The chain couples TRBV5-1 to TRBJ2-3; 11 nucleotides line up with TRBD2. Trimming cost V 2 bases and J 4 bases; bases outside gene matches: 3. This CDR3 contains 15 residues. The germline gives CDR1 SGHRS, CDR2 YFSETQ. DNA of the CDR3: TGCGCCAGCAGCTTACTAGCGGGGGTATCAGATACGCAGTATTTT. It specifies CASSLLAGVSDTQYF.

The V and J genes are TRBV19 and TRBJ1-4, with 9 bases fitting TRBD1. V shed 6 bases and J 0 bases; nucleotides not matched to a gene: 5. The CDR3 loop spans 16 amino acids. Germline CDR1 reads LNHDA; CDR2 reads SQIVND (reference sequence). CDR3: CASRDRGQATNEKLFF. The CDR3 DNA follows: TGTGCCAGTAGGGACAGGGGCCAAGCAACTAATGAAAAACTGTTTTTT. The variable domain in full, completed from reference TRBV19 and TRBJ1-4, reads DGGITQSPKYLFRKEGQNVTLSCEQNLNHDAMYWYRQDPGQGLRLIYYSQIVNDFQKGDIAEGYSVSREKKESFPLTVTSAQKNPTAFYLCASRDRGQATNEKLFFGSGTQLSVL.

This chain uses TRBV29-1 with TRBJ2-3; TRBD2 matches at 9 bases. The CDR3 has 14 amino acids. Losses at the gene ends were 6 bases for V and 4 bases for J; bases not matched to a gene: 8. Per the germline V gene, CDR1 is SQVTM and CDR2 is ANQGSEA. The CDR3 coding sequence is TGCAGCGTACCCGGCGGGGGGGCCCCAGATACGCAGTATTTT. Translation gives CSVPGGGAPDTQYF.

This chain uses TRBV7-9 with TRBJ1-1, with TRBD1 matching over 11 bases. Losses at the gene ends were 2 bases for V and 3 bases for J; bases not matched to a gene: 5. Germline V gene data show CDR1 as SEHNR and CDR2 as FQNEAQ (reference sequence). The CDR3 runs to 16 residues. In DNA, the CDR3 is TGTGCCAGCAGCTTAACCGGGACAGGGGGACACACTGAAGCTTTCTTT. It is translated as CASSLTGTGGHTEAFF.

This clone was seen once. The CDR3 DNA is TGTGCCAGCAGTTACCGCCATAGGAACACTGAAGCTTTCTTT. Its protein is CASSYRHRNTEAFF. The chain uses TRBV6-5 and TRBJ1-1; D remains ambiguous. Germline V gives CDR1 MNHEY, CDR2 SVGAGI. This CDR3 comprises 14 residues. V gave up 2 bases and J gave up 1 base, with 8 bases separating them.

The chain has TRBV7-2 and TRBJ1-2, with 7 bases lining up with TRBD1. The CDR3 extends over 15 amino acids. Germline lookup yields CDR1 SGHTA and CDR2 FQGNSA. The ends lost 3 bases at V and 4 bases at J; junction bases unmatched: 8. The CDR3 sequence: CASSFTPRTGYGYTF. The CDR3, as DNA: TGTGCCAGCAGCTTTACCCCCCGGACAGGCTATGGCTACACCTTC.

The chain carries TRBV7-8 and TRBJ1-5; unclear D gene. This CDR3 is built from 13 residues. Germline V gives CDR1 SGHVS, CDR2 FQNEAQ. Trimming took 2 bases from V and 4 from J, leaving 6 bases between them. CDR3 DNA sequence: TGTGCCAGCAGCTTAACGGTTAATCAGCCCCAGCATTTT. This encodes CASSLTVNQPQHF.

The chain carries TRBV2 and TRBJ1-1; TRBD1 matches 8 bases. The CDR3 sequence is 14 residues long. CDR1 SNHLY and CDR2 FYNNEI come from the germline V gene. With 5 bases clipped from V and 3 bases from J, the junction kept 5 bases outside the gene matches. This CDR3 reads CASSRTGTYTEAFF. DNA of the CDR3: TGTGCCAGCAGTCGGACAGGGACCTACACTGAAGCTTTCTTT.

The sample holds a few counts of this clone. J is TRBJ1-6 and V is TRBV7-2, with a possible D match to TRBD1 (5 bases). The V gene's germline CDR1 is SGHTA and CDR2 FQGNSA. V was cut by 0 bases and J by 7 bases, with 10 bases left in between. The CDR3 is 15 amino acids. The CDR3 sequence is CASSLALGANSPLHF. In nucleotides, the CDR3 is TGTGCCAGCAGCTTAGCGCTAGGGGCCAATTCACCCCTCCACTTT.

DNA for the CDR3: TGCGCCAGCAGCTTGAAAGCGGGGGGTTCTTTACAAGAGACCCAGTACTTC. It is translated as CASSLKAGGSLQETQYF. V and J are TRBV5-1 and TRBJ2-5; the match to TRBD2 covers 9 bases. J gave up 2 bases and V 1 base, and 9 bases lay outside the gene matches. Germline loops: CDR1 SGHRS, CDR2 YFSETQ. The CDR3 consists of 17 residues.

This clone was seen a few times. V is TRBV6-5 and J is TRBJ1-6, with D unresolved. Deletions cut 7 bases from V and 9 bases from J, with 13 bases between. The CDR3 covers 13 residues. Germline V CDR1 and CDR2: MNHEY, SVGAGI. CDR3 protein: CASTYESGSPLHF. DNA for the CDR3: TGTGCCAGCACCTACGAAAGCGGTTCACCCCTCCACTTT.